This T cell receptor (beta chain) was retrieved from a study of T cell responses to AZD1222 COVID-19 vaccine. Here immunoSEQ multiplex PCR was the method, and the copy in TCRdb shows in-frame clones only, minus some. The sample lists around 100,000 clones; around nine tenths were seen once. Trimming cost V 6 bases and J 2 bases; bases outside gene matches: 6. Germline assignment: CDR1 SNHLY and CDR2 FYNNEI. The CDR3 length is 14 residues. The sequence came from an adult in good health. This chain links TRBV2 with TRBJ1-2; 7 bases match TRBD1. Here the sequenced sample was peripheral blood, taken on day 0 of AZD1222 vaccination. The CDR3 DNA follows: TGTGCCAGCAGCGCGACAGGGTTCAACTATGGCTACACCTTC. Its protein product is CASSATGFNYGYTF.